This T cell receptor (beta chain) originates from a study of tumor-infiltrating lymphocytes in oesophageal squamous cell carcinoma. TCRdb reprocessed the PCR reads with MiXCR, giving one entry per CDR3 protein. The table has 19,000 or so distinct CDR3 sequences, 47% seen once. This clonotype showed up many times. This clonotype was sampled from a female donor with esophageal squamous cell carcinoma. The sequenced material came from normal esophageal tissue next to the tumor.

CDR3 nucleotide sequence: TGTGCCAGCAGTGCCAACAGGGGGACAATGAACACTGAAGCTTTCTTT. It is translated as CASSANRGTMNTEAFF. J is TRBJ1-1 and V is TRBV28, with 8 nucleotides matching TRBD1. After removal of 5 bases from V and 0 bases from J, the junction contained 8 bases not matched to a gene. This CDR3 comprises 16 residues. From germline, CDR1 is MDHEN and CDR2 SYDVKM.